This T cell receptor beta chain stems from a study of T-cell memory formation after mild COVID-19. Study-wide background: TCR clustering was largely donor specific.

Each CDR3 protein gets one entry after TCRdb re-called the 5' RACE reads with MiXCR. This sample has roughly 200,000 distinct CDR3 sequences, with around 20% found just once. V gave up 4 bases and J gave up 6 bases; unmatched junction bases: 7. Germline V CDR1 and CDR2: SGHNT, YYREEE (reference sequence). This CDR3 is 15 amino acids long. Findings and limits, study-wide: Day 15 to 85 contractors were CD4/CD8 balanced; later expanders leaned CD4+. Researchers found some responding clones in pre-infection memory, a sign that cross-reactive memory joined. Clonal second-wave expansions that peaked on day 37 had unconfirmed SARS-CoV-2 specificity.

About this clonotype: The antigen is unknown.

The clonotype was recovered from an adult woman who had mild COVID-19 (a few samples of this study predate the infection). Cell type and time point are not known. Sequenced: PBMCs or a T cell subset sorted from them (not recorded which). This chain connects TRBV5-4 to TRBJ2-1; 10 bases agree with TRBD2. CDR3 bases: TGTGCCAGCAGCAATCTAGCGGGAGCCATCAATGAGCAGTTCTTC. It codes for CASSNLAGAINEQFF. The complete variable domain, with remaining parts taken from reference TRBV5-4 and TRBJ2-1, reads ETGVTQSPTHLIKTRGQQVTLRCSSQSGHNTVSWYQQALGQGPQFIFQYYREEENGRGNFPPRFSGLQFPNYSSELNVNALELDDSALYLCASSNLAGAINEQFFGPGTRLTVL.